This entry lists 17 T cell receptor beta chains sequenced from one sample in a study of OX40 agonist ivuxolimab in advanced cancers. The method was immunoSEQ multiplex PCR; TCRdb's version includes in-frame clones alone and lacks a portion of them. Of 60,000 to 80,000 clones in the sample, about 80% were seen once. The specimen was CD4+ or CD8+ T cells sorted from blood, collected in a trial of the OX40 agonist ivuxolimab. The receptor source for this set is an adult with an advanced solid tumor such as melanoma, head and neck, liver or kidney cancer.

The chain couples TRBV7-2 to TRBJ2-7; D uncertain. Deletions cut 5 bases from V and 6 bases from J, with 23 bases between. Germline V gene lookup returns CDR1 SGHTA and CDR2 FQGNSA. The CDR3 runs to 16 residues. The DNA for the CDR3 is TGTGCCAGCAGCCTATTCGCGGAGTTCTTGCCGGTCGAGCAGTACTTC. It specifies CASSLFAEFLPVEQYF.

This clone appeared a single time. The V and J genes are TRBV5-5 and TRBJ2-3, with D hard to call. Per the germline V gene, CDR1 is SGHKS and CDR2 is YYEKEE (reference sequence). Trimming stripped 4 bases from V and 8 bases from J, with 11 bases between. The CDR3 is made up of 12 amino acids. CDR3 sequence reads: CASSLVSVTQYF. The DNA of the CDR3 is TGTGCCAGCAGCCTGGTGTCGGTTACGCAGTATTTT.

CDR3 in amino acids: CASSLMAGSSYEQYF. The CDR3 DNA sequence: TGTGCCAGCAGCTTAATGGCAGGGAGCTCCTACGAGCAGTACTTC. The rearrangement links TRBV7-3 to TRBJ2-7; possibly TRBD1 or TRBD2 for D (5 bases each). V dropped 1 base and J dropped 0 bases, with 10 bases sitting between them. CDR3 size: 15 residues. The germline CDR1 and CDR2 sequences are SGHTA and FQGTGA.

The chain recombines TRBV2 with TRBJ2-1; a possible D gene is TRBD2 (6 bases). CDR3 size: 15 residues. The germline gives CDR1 SNHLY, CDR2 FYNNEI. The ends were cut back, 8 bases at V and 7 bases at J, with 21 bases in the middle. CDR3 protein: CASAVRRSSVNEQFF. The CDR3 DNA reads TGTGCCAGCGCGGTTCGCCGATCTAGCGTTAATGAGCAGTTCTTC. Drawing the rest from reference TRBV2 and TRBJ2-1, the complete variable domain is EPEVTQTPSHQVTQMGQEVILRCVPISNHLYFYWYRQILGQKVEFLVSFYNNEISEKSEIFDDQFSVERPDGSNFTLKIRSTKLEDSAMYFCASAVRRSSVNEQFFGPGTRLTVL.

The chain has TRBV19 and TRBJ1-4; 12 nucleotides line up with TRBD1. The V gene end was trimmed by 4 bases and the J gene end by 8 bases; junction bases not matched to a gene: 11. CDR1 and CDR2 (germline): LNHDA, SQIVND (reference sequence). This CDR3 is 17 amino acids long. The CDR3: CASSTRDRGQGEEKLFF. The CDR3 bases are TGTGCCAGTAGTACCCGGGACAGGGGGCAAGGAGAGGAAAAACTGTTTTTT.

The rearrangement uses TRBV7-2 and TRBJ2-1, with D possibly TRBD1 on 6 matching bases. This CDR3 spans 14 amino acids. Germline-derived CDR1 and CDR2 are SGHTA and FQGNSA. V dropped 7 bases and J dropped 8 bases, with 18 bases sitting between them. The CDR3 DNA reads as TGTGCCAGCACCCGGGACACCGCTTCGGATGAGCAGTTCTTC. Protein sequence: CASTRDTASDEQFF.

The chain couples TRBV6-1 to TRBJ1-5; 7 bases map to TRBD1. The germline V gene encodes CDR1 MNHNS and CDR2 SASEGT. Germline trimming cut 8 bases from V and 6 bases from J; bases unmatched to any gene: 7. The CDR3 length is 13 residues. CDR3 amino acids: CASLDREAQPQHF. In nucleotides, the CDR3 is TGTGCCAGCCTCGACAGGGAGGCTCAGCCCCAGCATTTT.

The CDR3 is CASSSTAREQFF. In nucleotides, the CDR3 is TGTGCCAGCAGCTCGACCGCTCGCGAGCAGTTCTTC. The chain employs TRBV7-3 and TRBJ2-1; no clear D gene. CDR1 is SGHTA, CDR2 FQGTGA, per germline. The CDR3 consists of 12 residues. Trimming stripped 4 bases from V and 10 bases from J, with 11 bases between.

The V and J genes are TRBV5-4 and TRBJ1-2, with 7 nucleotides matching TRBD1. CDR3 length: 15 residues. The ends lost 4 bases at V and 0 bases at J; junction bases unmatched: 6. From germline, CDR1 is SGHNT and CDR2 YYREEE (reference sequence). The CDR3 reads CASSAGQKANYGYTF. In DNA form, the CDR3 reads TGTGCCAGCAGCGCGGGACAGAAGGCTAACTATGGCTACACCTTC. The variable domain in full, with the rest retrieved from reference TRBV5-4 and TRBJ1-2, is ETGVTQSPTHLIKTRGQQVTLRCSSQSGHNTVSWYQQALGQGPQFIFQYYREEENGRGNFPPRFSGLQFPNYSSELNVNALELDDSALYLCASSAGQKANYGYTFGSGTRLTVV.

This chain joins TRBV28 and TRBJ1-3; perhaps TRBD1 as D (6 bases). CDR1 is MDHEN, CDR2 SYDVKM, per germline. The CDR3 is 14 residues long. Trimming stripped 4 bases from V and 4 bases from J, with 11 bases between. The CDR3 sequence: CASSSGQMGNTIYF. CDR3 DNA sequence: TGTGCCAGCAGTTCCGGACAGATGGGAAACACCATATATTTT.

The rearrangement links TRBV28 to TRBJ2-1; TRBD1 matches at 9 bases. Germline V lookup: CDR1 MDHEN, CDR2 SYDVKM. The CDR3 extends over 14 amino acids. J was trimmed by 6 bases and V by 5 bases; bases with no gene match: 5. CDR3 protein: CASSRDRVSNEQFF. The DNA for the CDR3 is TGTGCCAGCAGTAGGGACAGGGTATCCAATGAGCAGTTCTTC.

The chain joins TRBV11-3 to TRBJ2-3; maybe TRBD1 (5 bases). With 0 bases removed from V and 2 bases from J, the gap between germline ends came to 9 bases. The length of the CDR3 is 15 residues. Germline V gives CDR1 SGHNT, CDR2 YENEEA. Here the CDR3 reads CASSLDPGPTDTQYF. The CDR3 DNA sequence: TGTGCCAGCAGCTTAGATCCAGGGCCCACAGATACGCAGTATTTT.

V is TRBV28 and J is TRBJ1-4; no reliable D call. CDR1 is MDHEN and CDR2 is SYDVKM in the germline V gene. With 6 bases removed from V and 1 base from J, the gap between germline ends came to 15 bases. The CDR3 has 16 residues. Written as DNA, the CDR3 is TGTGCCAGCAGCTCCCTCGGAGGAGGAACTAATGAAAAACTGTTTTTT. It translates to CASSSLGGGTNEKLFF.

This chain joins TRBV7-3 and TRBJ2-2; tentative D call: TRBD2 (6 bases). This CDR3 is 16 amino acids long. CDR1 SGHTA and CDR2 FQGTGA come from the germline V gene. V was clipped by 1 base and J by 1 base, with 10 bases between them. CDR3 amino acids: CASSLIGGENTGELFF. For the CDR3, the DNA is TGTGCCAGCAGCTTAATCGGGGGAGAGAACACCGGGGAGCTGTTTTTT.

This clone was found a few times. The V gene is TRBV9, the J gene TRBJ1-3; 9 bases align to TRBD1. CDR1 and CDR2 (germline): SGDLS, YYNGEE. V was pared by 3 bases and J by 4 bases, with 2 bases of the junction left unmatched. This CDR3 is 14 amino acids long. This CDR3 reads CASSEGTGGNTIYF. As DNA, the CDR3 is TGTGCCAGCAGCGAGGGGACAGGGGGAAACACCATATATTTT.

This clone has a handful of counts. In DNA, the CDR3 is TGTGCCAGCAGTTTCGCCATCCCGGGCACAGATACGCAGTATTTT. Translated: CASSFAIPGTDTQYF. This chain joins TRBV28 and TRBJ2-3, with D hard to call. Germline CDR1 reads MDHEN; CDR2 reads SYDVKM. Trimming shortened V by 3 bases and J by 1 base, and 11 bases separated the two germline ends. This CDR3 spans 15 amino acids. Drawing the rest from reference TRBV28 and TRBJ2-3, the complete variable domain is DVKVTQSSRYLVKRTGEKVFLECVQDMDHENMFWYRQDPGLGLRLIYFSYDVKMKEKGDIPEGYSVSREKKERFSLILESASTNQTSMYLCASSFAIPGTDTQYFGPGTRLTVL.

The chain recombines TRBV13 with TRBJ1-5; D might be TRBD1 (5 bases). This CDR3 comprises 16 residues. CDR1 and CDR2 from the germline V gene are PRHDT and FYEKMQ (reference sequence). The germline V and J ends were trimmed by 5 bases and 7 bases, with 21 bases remaining between them. CDR3 in amino acids: CASSISRGPQGQPQHF. CDR3 nucleotides: TGTGCCAGCAGCATATCCCGGGGTCCCCAGGGACAGCCCCAGCATTTT.